The subject of this entry is one T cell receptor beta chain. The target antigen is unknown. The data originate from a study of vaccination effects on CD4 cells after COVID-19. Overall study context: It was two doses of either the BNT162b2 or mRNA-1273 vaccine that participants received.

This CDR3 spans 13 amino acids. V was trimmed by 4 bases and J by 1 base, leaving 7 bases between them. CDR1 SNHLY and CDR2 FYNNEI come from the germline V gene. Study results and caveats: Clones arising from infection and from vaccination showed marked clonal contraction late after vaccination.

Clones were read by immunoSEQ multiplex PCR, and TCRdb kept only the in-frame ones, dropping some. The repertoire holds fewer than 30,000 clones, more than 70% seen once, with about 30% in the top ten. Before any sequencing was done, the ViraFEST assay used viral peptide pools to expand antigen-specific CD4+ T cells. CD4+ T cell isolation took place after approximately 11 days of culture. No vaccinee had earlier SARS-CoV-2 infection, and nucleocapsid antibodies were negative. The sequenced sample was CD4+ T cells from PBMCs cultured with SARS-CoV-2 spike peptides, obtained before COVID-19 vaccination. The clonotype comes from a human donor who received a COVID-19 vaccine. The V call is TRBV2, the J call TRBJ1-1; unclear D gene. The CDR3: CASSGQANTEAFF. Written as DNA, the CDR3 is TGTGCCAGCAGTGGGCAGGCGAACACTGAAGCTTTCTTT.